This T cell receptor (beta chain) stems from a study of T cells in narcolepsy. Study-level points and caveats: Comparing one patient's CSF and blood CD4+ clonotypes highlighted HCRT- and TRIB2-specific autoreactive clonotypes.

Sequencing was performed with immunoSEQ multiplex PCR; in TCRdb, only in-frame clones are kept and a portion is missing. The sample consists of some 20,000 clones, roughly four fifths of them appearing once. About this clone itself: Its target is unknown.

This CDR3 comprises 15 residues. Sequenced: memory (CD45RA-) CD4+ T cells from blood. The chain carries TRBV21-1 and TRBJ2-7. TRBV21-1 is assigned pseudogene status. This TCR derives from a human donor in good health. CDR3 residues: CASSSKRGAGLEQYF. The CDR3 nucleotides read TGTGCCAGCAGCAGCAAAAGGGGGGCGGGGTTAGAGCAGTACTTC.